A single T cell receptor beta chain is shown here with its context. As yet, its antigen is unknown. Donors were nominally healthy when sampled, though unrecorded immune exposures were likely. There are 15 residues in the CDR3. The germline V gene has CDR1 LNHDA and CDR2 SQIVND (reference sequence). With 3 bases removed from V and 2 bases from J, the gap between germline ends came to 11 bases. The record originates from a study of cytomegalovirus exposure and HLA in healthy donors. About the study: The roughly 120 million unique TCR beta sequences, from roughly 170 million T cells, were found by an earlier analysis. Study findings and constraints: Rare TCR sequences dominated, though some public TCRs recurred in many donors. Reportedly, a later analysis found an Asian-associated ancestry cluster had fewer N-insertions than the approximately 700-donor mean.

The study ran its PCR with 60 Vbeta and 13 Jbeta primers. Produced via immunoSEQ multiplex PCR; TCRdb's table is partial and in-frame only. The table includes about 150,000 clones, 77% detected once. The specimen sequenced was PBMCs. This chain connects TRBV19 to TRBJ1-5; unclear D gene. This TCR derives from a woman aged 25 to 45 in good health and CMV-seropositive. The DNA for the CDR3 is TGTGCCAGTAGTATCGCGGATCTCGGCAATCAGCCCCAGCATTTT. This codes for CASSIADLGNQPQHF.